This section outlines one T cell receptor beta chain sequence together with its context. Its antigen remains unidentified. The entry originates in a study of T cells in localized non-small cell lung cancer. General study findings and limits: Clonality peaked in uninvolved adjacent lung rather than tumor. Adjacent lung tissue had a median around 50 of the top 100 clones found in the tumor.

J was trimmed by 4 bases and V by 7 bases; bases with no gene match: 10. The CDR3 is 15 amino acids. Germline lookup yields CDR1 MDHEN and CDR2 SYDVKM. Method: immunoSEQ multiplex PCR; TCRdb's copy keeps in-frame clones and lacks some. The sample carries about 48,000 clones, approximately 77% recorded once. The chain uses TRBV28 and TRBJ2-1, with 7 positions matching TRBD1. This TCR was recovered from a man between 40 and 69 years old with stage I squamous cell lung carcinoma. Sequencing used peripheral blood, obtained before any cancer treatment. The CDR3 here is CASTPPGTVYNEQFF. The CDR3 nucleotides are TGTGCCAGCACCCCCCCGGGGACAGTTTACAATGAGCAGTTCTTC.